This TCR beta chain was sequenced during a study of response to subunit inactivated influenza vaccine. Study-wide results and caveats: Few new T cells, the authors suggested, are recruited by each seasonal influenza vaccination.

This clonotype was detected only a few times. No antigen is known for it. Via MiXCR, TCRdb re-called the RT-PCR reads, giving one row per CDR3 protein. This table has about 300,000 distinct CDR3 sequences, 20% to 25% appearing once. V dropped 5 bases and J dropped 1; count of bases not matched to a gene: 3. In germline, CDR1 is SGHTA, CDR2 FQGTGA. This CDR3 has 14 residues. The sequence was collected from a man between 50 and 69 years old who received an inactivated influenza vaccine. The starting material was PBMCs from blood, obtained less than 22 months after vaccination. The chain employs TRBV7-3 and TRBJ2-3; 7 nucleotides line up with TRBD2. The CDR3 bases are TGTGCCAGCAGCGCTAGCGGACGCACAGATACGCAGTATTTT. It codes for CASSASGRTDTQYF.